The present TCR beta chain was sequenced within a study of response to subunit inactivated influenza vaccine. Study-level findings and limits: It was the authors' suggestion that each seasonal influenza vaccination recruits few new T cells.

CDR3 length: 15 residues. Trimming stripped 1 base from V and 4 bases from J, with 13 bases between. Per the germline V gene, CDR1 is DFQATT and CDR2 is SNEGSKA (reference sequence). MiXCR, run by TCRdb on the RT-PCR reads, gives a single entry per CDR3 protein. The table shows roughly 670,000 distinct CDR3 sequences, with 12% to 15% occurring only once. This clonotype was observed many times. What it binds is unknown. The TCR originated in a man aged 45-65 years who received an inactivated influenza vaccine. V gene TRBV20-1 combines with J gene TRBJ2-2; the D call may be TRBD1 or TRBD2 (5 bases each). The sample in question was PBMCs from blood, obtained approximately 15 days before vaccination. The CDR3 DNA reads as TGCAGTGCTAGAGTCTTAGGGACGATCACCGGGGAGCTGTTTTTT. This sequence encodes CSARVLGTITGELFF.